The present T cell receptor (beta chain) was sequenced within a study of technical replicates of blood from a few donors. Germline CDR1 and CDR2: MNHEY and SVGAGI. The CDR3 is 16 amino acids. V trimming: 0 bases; J trimming: 6 bases; junction bases outside the gene matches: 2. Libraries were prepared by immunoSEQ multiplex PCR; TCRdb keeps only in-frame clonotypes and omits some of them. Of under 35,000 clones listed, just over 90% are singletons. The TCR comes from a human donor in good health. Some clones in this sample may be carry-over from other donors' samples. Sequencing was performed on PBMCs. The chain has TRBV6-5 and TRBJ2-1; TRBD2 agrees at 13 bases. The CDR3 region has the DNA TGTGCCAGCAGTTACTCCGGACTAGCGGGAGCCAATGAGCAGTTCTTC. It encodes CASSYSGLAGANEQFF.